Sequencing of this T cell receptor beta chain was carried out in a study of T cell responses to AZD1222 COVID-19 vaccine (dated by TCRdb to the early 2020s). A note on the overall study: AZD1222 recipients with second doses at about 4 weeks or about 12 weeks were pooled, because spike-specific TCR depth and breadth did not differ between schedules. TCR sequencing was performed for approximately 240 trial participants, of whom about 210 were given two doses of AZD1222 and around 25 were given two doses of MenACWY control vaccine. Trial participants were enrolled by age into 18-55, 56-69 and 70-plus year subgroups, with roughly 150, 30 and 60 TCR-sequenced participants respectively.

In the paper's terms, the time point label means: baseline before first vaccination. The vaccinee samples were drawn from two UK trials, COV001 and COV002, one of which was a single-blind randomized controlled phase 2/3 trial testing AZD1222 (ChAdOx1 nCoV-19) in healthy adults. For TCRbeta chain sequencing, PBMC samples from trial participants were taken at day 0 and at day 28 after the second dose. As for this clone: The specificity of this receptor is unknown. Nothing much larger sits one base from this clone, and base qualities are not available.

The CDR3 sequence holds 15 residues, the cysteine and phenylalanine included. Kept here is only the CDR3 DNA, which spans 45 bases and is read in frame from base 1. Trimming takes 3 bases from V and 0 bases from J, and the germline ends sit 11 bases apart. Reading the germline V gene gives CDR1 SGHDN and CDR2 FVKESK. The CDR3 regions of human TCRbeta chains were analyzed by immunosequencing. Regarding the original processing steps: Repertoire TCRs were matched against a reference library of SARS-CoV-2-specific TCRs generated with the MIRA antigen-specificity platform. Breadth was defined as the fraction of unique TCRs that were SARS-CoV-2-associated, and depth was defined as the fraction of total T cells that were SARS-CoV-2-associated. Using the MIRA data, each spike-specific TCR was mapped to the spike region that the TCR reacts to and placed in a CD4 or CD8 class. Log10-transformed breadth and depth values were compared by one-way ANOVA with Sidak's multiple comparisons tests. TCRdb took this table from immuneACCESS and kept in-frame rearrangements with V and J called. Such tables lack part of the clones; where checked against another copy, unresolved V genes explain under half of the gap, and the rest is unexplained. That table supplies the V and J calls and clone size; D and trimming were determined from the DNA. Across this sample there are about 44,000 clones, with over 60% seen only once. Jointly, the top ten make up about 3.9% of the sample.

The investigation overall reported the following: Epitopes outside the regions mutated in the B.1.351 and B.1.1.7 variants were reportedly recognized by nearly half of the unique spike-specific TCRs. Spike-specific TCR breadth and depth rose significantly after two AZD1222 doses compared with day 0 and with MenACWY recipients. In the small 56-69-year group, the increase in depth fell short of significance, most likely because of low power. Conclusions about previously exposed vaccinees were limited because only a handful of AZD1222 recipients were SARS-CoV-2 seropositive at baseline. Most participants were white British and females outnumbered males, and the authors suggested that clonal diversity may have been underestimated. CD4 TCRs associated with the vaccine covered the entire spike protein, and the dominant responses were in regions 160-218 and 743-854. Because no samples from the day 14 peak response were available, repertoires could be characterized only after the peak T cell response.

Recombination connected TRBV14 to TRBJ1-2; the D gene is possibly TRBD1, with 5 bases matching. Sequencing was performed on peripheral blood, taken on day 0 of AZD1222 vaccination. This receptor was taken from an adult in good health. In nucleotides, the sequence is TGTGCCAGCAGCCAGATTGGCAGGGCTAACTATGGCTACACCTTC. Its translation is CASSQIGRANYGYTF.